A single T cell receptor beta chain is shown here with its context. Its antigen is unknown. The sample is drawn from a study of cytomegalovirus exposure and HLA in healthy donors. V lost 1 base and J lost 7, with 10 bases in between. This CDR3 comprises 14 residues. CDR1 and CDR2 from the germline V gene are LNHNV and YYDKDF (reference sequence). Primers for the PCR totalled 60 Vbeta and 13 Jbeta. Some clones are missing from TCRdb's copy, which holds only in-frame ones; the method was immunoSEQ multiplex PCR. Among around 160,000 clones, 70% to 75% were seen once, and the ten largest hold 4% to 5%. Overall study findings and caveats: Further analysis was carried out later, and it showed several of the most significant clusters appearing linked to common viral pathogens.

The chain uses TRBV15 and TRBJ1-4, with D perhaps TRBD1 (6 bases). This sequence was found in a young man in good health and CMV-seropositive. Source material: PBMCs. CDR3 loop: CATSRGGQGEKLFF. The CDR3 coding sequence is TGTGCCACCAGCAGAGGGGGGCAGGGTGAAAAACTGTTTTTT.